Each of the 22 T cell receptor beta chains below was sequenced from the same sample in a study of low-dose radiotherapy and immunotherapy resistance in tumors. Primers targeting TRAV and TRBV primed first-strand cDNA, covering alpha and beta chains. TCRs were put through about 20 PCR cycles of amplification with Phusion. A constant-region primer and the V-primer adapter served as the primer pair. One entry per CDR3 protein, called by TCRdb with MiXCR from the reads. The sample carries tens of thousands of distinct CDR3 sequences, less than 25% recorded once. The time point was: before trial treatment. Here the sequenced sample was PBMCs, taken before treatment. These receptors were collected from a male donor with prostate cancer.

This clonotype was recorded at least ten times. V and J are TRBV7-9 and TRBJ1-5; unclear D gene. Germline lookup yields CDR1 SEHNR and CDR2 FQNEAQ (reference sequence). With 5 bases removed from V and 4 bases from J, the gap between germline ends came to 6 bases. CDR3 length: 12 amino acids. CDR3 protein: CASSPENQPQHF. CDR3 bases: TGTGCCAGCAGCCCCGAAAATCAGCCCCAGCATTTT.

The chain links TRBV2 to TRBJ1-6; perhaps TRBD1 as D (5 bases). V lost 6 bases, J lost 6 bases, and 12 bases lay in between. Germline V gene lookup returns CDR1 SNHLY and CDR2 FYNNEI. The CDR3 runs 14 residues. CDR3 nucleotide sequence: TGTGCCAGCAGACCGACCGGGGGTAATTCACCCCTCCACTTT. This translates into CASRPTGGNSPLHF. The full variable domain, completed using reference TRBV2 and TRBJ1-6, is EPEVTQTPSHQVTQMGQEVILRCVPISNHLYFYWYRQILGQKVEFLVSFYNNEISEKSEIFDDQFSVERPDGSNFTLKIRSTKLEDSAMYFCASRPTGGNSPLHFGNGTRLTVT.

As regards this clonotype: It differs at one base from a far larger clone, so likely a read error. CDR3 protein: CASSLISGSPYEQHF. The CDR3 DNA sequence: TGTGCCAGCAGCTTGATAAGCGGGAGCCCCTACGAGCAGCACTTC. This chain joins TRBV5-3 and TRBJ2-7; 8 positions match TRBD2. TRBV5-3 is an ORF, with its function uncertain. The CDR3 contains 15 residues.

This sequence joins TRBV3-1 and TRBJ2-2; no definite D call. Germline values: CDR1 LGHDT, CDR2 YNNKEL (reference sequence). The V and J ends lost 0 bases and 6 bases respectively, with 8 bases between them. The CDR3 runs to 14 residues. CDR3 in amino acids: CASSQDTSSGELFF. CDR3 coding DNA: TGTGCCAGCAGCCAAGATACCAGTTCCGGGGAGCTGTTTTTT.

This clonotype was counted many times. The rearrangement uses TRBV2 and TRBJ2-7; D call uncertain. This CDR3 spans 14 amino acids. Per the germline V gene, CDR1 is SNHLY and CDR2 is FYNNEI. Trimming pared 1 base from V and 1 base from J, leaving 8 bases between. The CDR3 sequence is CASSEDWRSYEQYF. DNA of the CDR3: TGTGCCAGCAGTGAAGATTGGAGATCCTACGAGCAGTACTTC.

CDR3 DNA: TGTGCCAGTAGTATAGGGGGGACAGGTGCAATGAACACTGAAGCTTTCTTT. It is translated as CASSIGGTGAMNTEAFF. The chain carries TRBV19 and TRBJ1-1, with 8 positions matching TRBD1. The J segment lost 0 bases and the V segment lost 1 base, leaving 7 bases of the junction unmatched. CDR3 length equals 17 residues. The germline V gene encodes CDR1 LNHDA and CDR2 SQIVND (reference sequence).

This clonotype was detected ten times or more. V and J are TRBV11-3 and TRBJ2-5, with unresolved D. V lost 5 bases and J lost 0, with 7 bases in between. CDR3 length: 13 amino acids. Germline V gene data show CDR1 as SGHNT and CDR2 as YENEEA. CDR3 residues: CASSQSHQETQYF. The DNA for the CDR3 is TGTGCCAGCAGCCAATCGCACCAAGAGACCCAGTACTTC.

This chain uses TRBV5-4 with TRBJ2-1; the D is unclear. Per the germline V gene, CDR1 is SGHNT and CDR2 is YYREEE (reference sequence). The CDR3 contains 15 residues. Trimming removed 0 bases from V and 0 bases from J, with 7 bases in between. The CDR3 protein is CASSLATSSYNEQFF. The CDR3 coding sequence is TGTGCCAGCAGCTTGGCTACTTCCTCCTACAATGAGCAGTTCTTC.

This clonotype was counted many times. The chain employs TRBV9 and TRBJ2-5, with D perhaps being TRBD1 or TRBD2 (5 bases each). The V gene's germline CDR1 is SGDLS and CDR2 YYNGEE. This CDR3 has 17 amino acids. With 2 bases removed from V and 3 bases from J, the gap between germline ends came to 20 bases. The CDR3 coding sequence is TGTGCCAGCAGCGTTCTAGGGGATCTAGCTACCAAAGAGACCCAGTACTTC. Its translation: CASSVLGDLATKETQYF.

A word on this clonotype: A far larger clone is off by one base, so a read error is likely. The genes are TRBV6-8 and TRBJ2-1; 10 nucleotides match TRBD2. The CDR3 totals 16 residues. Germline assignment: CDR1 MNHGY and CDR2 SAAAGT. The CDR3 bases are TGTGCCAGCAGCATAGCGGGGGGCAGCTCCTACGATGAGCAGTTCTTC. It codes for CASSIAGGSSYDEQFF.

For this clonotype: A read error is the likely source, as a far larger clone sits one nucleotide away. This chain joins TRBV27 and TRBJ2-7; 7 bases match TRBD2. The length of the CDR3 is 15 residues. Germline CDR1 MNHEY, CDR2 SMNVEV (reference sequence). V dropped 5 bases and J dropped 7; count of bases not matched to a gene: 14. This CDR3 is CASSRPGLPNNEQYF. DNA of the CDR3: TGTGCCAGCAGTCGGCCGGGACTACCGAACAATGAGCAGTACTTC.

This clonotype turned up a few times. The J gene is TRBJ2-3, the V gene TRBV20-1; the match to TRBD2 covers 7 bases. Trimming at V came to 7 bases and at J to 3 bases, leaving 7 bases not matched to a gene. The CDR3 length is 13 residues. Germline V gene sequence: CDR1 DFQATT, CDR2 SNEGSKA (reference sequence). This CDR3 reads CSVRSGATDTQYF. CDR3 in DNA: TGCAGTGTAAGAAGCGGGGCAACAGATACGCAGTATTTT.

There are many counts of this clonotype. This chain links TRBV20-1 with TRBJ2-1, with TRBD2 as a possible D gene (5 bases). CDR1 is DFQATT and CDR2 is SNEGSKA in the germline V gene (reference sequence). V lost 2 bases to trimming and J lost 0 bases, with 20 bases between them. The CDR3 has 18 residues. Written as DNA, the CDR3 is TGCAGTGCTAGAAATGTGGCGGGTCAACCGAGCTCCTACAATGAGCAGTTCTTC. This encodes CSARNVAGQPSSYNEQFF.

J is TRBJ1-2 and V is TRBV6-4; 10 nucleotides match TRBD1. The CDR3 runs to 15 residues. V trimming: 0 bases; J trimming: 3 bases; junction bases outside the gene matches: 1. CDR1 MRHNA and CDR2 SNTAGT come from the germline V gene. The CDR3: CASSDSDRGDYGYTF. The DNA of the CDR3 is TGTGCCAGCAGTGACTCGGACAGGGGGGACTATGGCTACACCTTC.

There are many counts of this clonotype. An end of the junction differs from the germline gene, which may be a read error. The chain recombines TRBV20-1 with TRBJ1-2, with D possibly being TRBD1 (5 bases). Germline CDR1 is DFQATT and CDR2 is SNEGSKA (reference sequence). This CDR3 is 12 amino acids long. The CDR3 sequence: CSARGGQQVSPF. The DNA of the CDR3 is TGCAGTGCTAGGGGGGGTCAACAGGTCTCACCCTTC.

This clonotype was recorded at least ten times. The chain employs TRBV7-3 and TRBJ1-4; D gene ambiguous. Trimming shortened V by 0 bases and J by 12 bases, and 14 bases separated the two germline ends. The germline CDR1 and CDR2 sequences are SGHTA and FQGTGA. The CDR3 loop spans 14 amino acids. CDR3 sequence: CASSLTPGEGQLFF. The CDR3 region has the DNA TGTGCCAGCAGCTTAACCCCCGGGGAGGGCCAACTGTTTTTT.

This clonotype was detected many times. V and J are TRBV6-2 or TRBV6-3 and TRBJ2-1; TRBD2 matches at 7 bases. The CDR3 extends over 14 amino acids. J gave up 0 bases and V 10 bases, and 6 bases lay outside the gene matches. Germline V lookup: CDR1 MNHEY, CDR2 SVGEGT. The CDR3 DNA reads TGTGCCACTGTCGGGACTAACTCCTACAATGAGCAGTTCTTC. This codes for CATVGTNSYNEQFF.

The chain links TRBV19 to TRBJ2-4; 8 bases align to TRBD1. Per the germline V gene, CDR1 is LNHDA and CDR2 is SQIVND (reference sequence). Trimming removed 6 bases from V and 7 bases from J; junction bases left unmatched: 8. The CDR3 length is 14 residues. This CDR3 is CASRRTGYNNIQYF. The DNA of the CDR3 is TGTGCCAGTAGAAGGACAGGGTATAATAACATTCAGTACTTC.

This sequence joins TRBV30 and TRBJ1-2; D uncertain. This CDR3 comprises 12 residues. Germline-derived CDR1 and CDR2 are GTSNPN and SVGIG (reference sequence). Trimming stripped 3 bases from V and 2 bases from J, with 7 bases between. CDR3 nucleotides: TGTGCCTGGAGAAGCAGGAACTATGGCTACACCTTC. Translated, it gives CAWRSRNYGYTF.

This clonotype was recorded at least ten times. The chain uses TRBV18 and TRBJ2-3, with TRBD1 identical over 10 bases. Germline loops: CDR1 KGHSH, CDR2 LQKENI. Germline trimming cut 1 base from V and 2 bases from J; bases unmatched to any gene: 3. The CDR3 contains 16 residues. CDR3: CASSPLGTGATDTQYF. The CDR3 coding sequence is TGTGCCAGCTCACCACTAGGGACAGGGGCCACAGATACGCAGTATTTT.

This clonotype has a count of ten or more. This chain uses TRBV6-2 or TRBV6-3 with TRBJ1-5; no clear D. Germline V gives CDR1 MNHEY, CDR2 SVGEGT. V lost 5 bases and J lost 5, with 16 bases in between. This CDR3 has 15 residues. CDR3 loop: CASSESLPGYQPQHF. CDR3 nucleotides: TGTGCCAGCAGTGAATCTTTGCCAGGTTATCAGCCCCAGCATTTT.

This clonotype was counted many times. CDR3 amino acids: CASSYVTGYGTQYF. DNA of the CDR3: TGTGCCAGCAGTTACGTGACAGGGTACGGGACCCAGTACTTC. This sequence joins TRBV6-5 and TRBJ2-5; 7 bases align to TRBD1. Germline-derived CDR1 and CDR2 are MNHEY and SVGAGI. The CDR3 is 14 amino acids. With V trimmed by 2 bases and J by 7 bases, 7 bases remained unmatched.